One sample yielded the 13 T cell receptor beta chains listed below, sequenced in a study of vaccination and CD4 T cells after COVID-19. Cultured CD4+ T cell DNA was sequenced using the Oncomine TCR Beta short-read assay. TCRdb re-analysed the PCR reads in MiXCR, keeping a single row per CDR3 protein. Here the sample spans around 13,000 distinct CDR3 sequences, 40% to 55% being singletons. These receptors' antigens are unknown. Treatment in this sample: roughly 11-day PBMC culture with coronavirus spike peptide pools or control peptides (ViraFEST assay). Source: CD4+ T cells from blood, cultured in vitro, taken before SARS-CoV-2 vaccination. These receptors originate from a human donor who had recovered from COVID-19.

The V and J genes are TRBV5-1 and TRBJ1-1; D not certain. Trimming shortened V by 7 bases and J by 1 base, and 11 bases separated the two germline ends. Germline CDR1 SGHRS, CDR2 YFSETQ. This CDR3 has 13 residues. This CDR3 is CASSQNPNTEAFF. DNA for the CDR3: TGCGCCAGCTCTCAGAACCCGAACACTGAAGCTTTCTTT. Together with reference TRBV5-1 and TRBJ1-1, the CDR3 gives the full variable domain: KAGVTQTPRYLIKTRGQQVTLSCSPISGHRSVSWYQQTPGQGLQFLFEYFSETQRNKGNFPGRFSGRQFSNSRSEMNVSTLELGDSALYLCASSQNPNTEAFFGQGTRLTVV.

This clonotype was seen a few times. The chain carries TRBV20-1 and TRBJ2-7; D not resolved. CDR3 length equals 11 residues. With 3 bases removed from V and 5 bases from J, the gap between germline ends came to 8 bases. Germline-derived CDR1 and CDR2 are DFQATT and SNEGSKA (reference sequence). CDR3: CSASLTHEQYF. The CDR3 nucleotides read TGCAGTGCTAGCCTCACCCACGAGCAGTACTTC.

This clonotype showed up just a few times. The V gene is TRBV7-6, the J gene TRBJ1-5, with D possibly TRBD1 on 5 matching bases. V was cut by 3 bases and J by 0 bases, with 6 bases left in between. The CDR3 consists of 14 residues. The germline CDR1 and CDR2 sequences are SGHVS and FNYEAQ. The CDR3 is CASSLGDSNQPQHF. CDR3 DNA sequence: TGTGCCAGCAGCTTGGGGGATAGCAATCAGCCCCAGCATTTT.

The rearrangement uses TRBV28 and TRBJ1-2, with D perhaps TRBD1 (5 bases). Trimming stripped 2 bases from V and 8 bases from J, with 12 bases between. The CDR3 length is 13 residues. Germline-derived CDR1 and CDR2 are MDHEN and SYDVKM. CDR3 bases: TGTGCCAGCAGTTTAATAGGGACTTACGGCTACACCTTC. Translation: CASSLIGTYGYTF.

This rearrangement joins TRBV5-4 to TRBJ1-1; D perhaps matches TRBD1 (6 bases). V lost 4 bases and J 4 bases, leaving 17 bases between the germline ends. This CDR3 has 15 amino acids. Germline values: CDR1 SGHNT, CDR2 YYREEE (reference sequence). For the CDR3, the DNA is TGTGCCAGCAGCGGGGGGGGCCGAGGCAGCACTGAAGCTTTCTTT. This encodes CASSGGGRGSTEAFF.

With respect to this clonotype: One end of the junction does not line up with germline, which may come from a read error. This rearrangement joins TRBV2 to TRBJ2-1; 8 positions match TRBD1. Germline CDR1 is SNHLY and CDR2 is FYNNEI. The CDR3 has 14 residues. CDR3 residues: CASRDRESYNGQFF. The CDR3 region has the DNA TGTGCCAGCAGGGACAGGGAATCCTACAATGGGCAGTTCTTC. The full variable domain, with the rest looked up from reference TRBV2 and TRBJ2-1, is EPEVTQTPSHQVTQMGQEVILRCVPISNHLYFYWYRQILGQKVEFLVSFYNNEISEKSEIFDDQFSVERPDGSNFTLKIRSTKLEDSAMYFCASRDRESYNGQFFGPGTRLTVL.

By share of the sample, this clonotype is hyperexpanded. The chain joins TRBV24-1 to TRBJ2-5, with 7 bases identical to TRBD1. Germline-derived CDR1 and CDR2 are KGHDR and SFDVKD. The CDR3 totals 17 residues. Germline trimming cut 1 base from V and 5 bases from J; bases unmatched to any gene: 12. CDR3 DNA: TGTGCCACCAGTGATTTCCCATCCCCAGGGGGTAGGGAGACCCAGTACTTC. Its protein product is CATSDFPSPGGRETQYF.

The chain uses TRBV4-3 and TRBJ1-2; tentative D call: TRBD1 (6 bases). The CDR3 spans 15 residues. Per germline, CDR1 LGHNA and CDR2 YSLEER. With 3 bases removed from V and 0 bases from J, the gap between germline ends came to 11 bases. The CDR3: CASSHKGHSNYGYTF. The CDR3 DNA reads TGCGCCAGCAGCCACAAGGGACATTCTAACTATGGCTACACCTTC.

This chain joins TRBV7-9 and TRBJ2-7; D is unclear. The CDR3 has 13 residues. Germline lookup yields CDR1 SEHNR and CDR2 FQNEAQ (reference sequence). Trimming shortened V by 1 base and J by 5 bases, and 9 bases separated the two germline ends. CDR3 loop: CASSLEGLHEQYF. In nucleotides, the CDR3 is TGTGCCAGCAGCTTAGAGGGTTTACACGAGCAGTACTTC.

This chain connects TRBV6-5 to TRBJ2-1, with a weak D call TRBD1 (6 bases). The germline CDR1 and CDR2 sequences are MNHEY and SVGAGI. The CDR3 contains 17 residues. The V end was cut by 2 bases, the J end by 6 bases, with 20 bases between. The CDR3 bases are TGTGCCAGCAGTTACATCAGCCAGGGGAGAGATGGCAATGAGCAGTTCTTC. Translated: CASSYISQGRDGNEQFF.

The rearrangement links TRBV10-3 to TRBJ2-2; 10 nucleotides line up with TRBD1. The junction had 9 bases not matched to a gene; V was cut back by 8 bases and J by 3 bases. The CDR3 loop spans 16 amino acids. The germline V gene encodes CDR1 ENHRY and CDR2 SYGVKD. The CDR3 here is CAIPRTGGVDTGELFF. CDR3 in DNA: TGTGCCATCCCCCGGACAGGGGGAGTGGACACCGGGGAGCTGTTTTTT.

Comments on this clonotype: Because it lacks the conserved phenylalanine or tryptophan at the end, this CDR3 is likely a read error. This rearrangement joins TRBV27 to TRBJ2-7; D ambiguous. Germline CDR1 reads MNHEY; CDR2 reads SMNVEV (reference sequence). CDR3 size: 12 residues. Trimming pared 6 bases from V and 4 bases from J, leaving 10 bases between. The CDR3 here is CASSPSGYEQYL. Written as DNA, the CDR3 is TGTGCCAGCAGCCCCTCCGGTTACGAGCAGTACTTG.

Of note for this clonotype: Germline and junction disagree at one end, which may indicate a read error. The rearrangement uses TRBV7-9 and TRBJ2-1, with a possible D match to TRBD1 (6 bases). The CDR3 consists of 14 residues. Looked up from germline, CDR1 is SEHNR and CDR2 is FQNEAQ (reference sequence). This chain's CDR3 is CASSSMSNRARLVF. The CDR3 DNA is TGTGCCAGCAGCTCGATGAGCAACAGGGCCCGACTGGTCTTC.